These T cell receptor beta chains were read from a single sample in a study of CD8+ T cells in alopecia areata. Here immunoSEQ multiplex PCR was the method, and the copy in TCRdb shows in-frame clones only, minus some. The sample carries about 180,000 clones, about 55% recorded once. The starting material was CD8+ T cells sorted from blood, obtained at week 24, from a patient treated with tofacitinib. These receptors were obtained from a human donor with alopecia areata. The CDR3 runs from the conserved cysteine through the conserved F or W. D genes are given only for firm matches. Only part of the rows carry a size: once, few, many, or a class if the clone is expanded.

J,size,D,V,CDR3,DNA
TRBJ1-2,.,.,TRBV6-5,CASSYGSGSNYGYTF,TGTGCCAGCAGTTACGGGAGCGGCAGTAACTATGGCTACACCTTC
TRBJ1-5,.,.,TRBV27,CASSPVGGRNQPQHF,TGTGCCAGCAGCCCCGTTGGGGGCCGGAATCAGCCCCAGCATTTT
TRBJ2-6,.,TRBD1,TRBV6-4,CASSGTGGSGANVLTF,TGTGCCAGCAGTGGGACAGGGGGCTCTGGGGCCAACGTCCTGACTTTC
TRBJ2-4,.,.,TRBV9,CASSVEGDSQYF,TGTGCCAGCAGCGTAGAGGGGGACTCCCAGTACTTC
TRBJ2-3,few,.,TRBV11-1,CASSRDPDTQYF,TGTGCCAGCTCCCGGGACCCGGATACGCAGTATTTT
TRBJ2-7,.,.,TRBV6-1,CASLQVPHDYEQYF,TGTGCCAGCCTTCAGGTGCCCCACGACTACGAGCAGTACTTC
TRBJ1-1,.,.,TRBV30,CAWSTMQKTNTEAFF,TGTGCCTGGAGTACGATGCAGAAAACAAACACTGAAGCTTTCTTT
TRBJ1-2,.,.,TRBV11-2,CASSPGTLGYTF,TGTGCCAGCAGCCCAGGGACCCTCGGCTACACCTTC
TRBJ2-5,.,.,TRBV29-1,CSAVQGPRETQYF,TGCAGCGCCGTACAGGGTCCAAGAGAAACCCAGTACTTC
TRBJ2-2,.,.,TRBV4-3,CASSPHRADGELFF,TGCGCCAGCAGCCCGCACCGCGCGGACGGGGAGCTGTTTTTT
TRBJ2-1,few,TRBD1,TRBV5-1,CASSLLQGANVEQFF,TGCGCCAGCAGCTTGTTGCAGGGGGCGAACGTGGAGCAGTTCTTC
TRBJ2-5,once,.,TRBV4-3,CASSQDRGLQETQYF,TGCGCCAGCAGCCAAGATCGGGGACTCCAGGAGACCCAGTACTTC
TRBJ1-1,few,.,TRBV19,CASSISSKGLGTEAFF,TGTGCCAGTAGTATATCTTCGAAGGGGTTGGGCACTGAAGCTTTCTTT
TRBJ1-2,.,.,TRBV6-6,CASSSVDNYGYTF,TGTGCCAGCAGCTCCGTCGACAACTATGGCTACACCTTC
TRBJ1-2,.,TRBD1,TRBV4-1,CASTNPGGFYGYTF,TGCGCCAGCACCAACCCAGGGGGTTTCTATGGCTACACCTTC
TRBJ2-5,.,.,TRBV15,CATSMQGRRETQYF,TGTGCCACCAGCATGCAGGGGCGTCGCGAGACCCAGTACTTC
TRBJ1-5,.,.,TRBV18,CASSPTPPYSNQPQHF,TGTGCCAGCTCACCGACTCCACCGTATAGCAATCAGCCCCAGCATTTT
TRBJ2-2,few,.,TRBV19,CASSMKPNGELFF,TGTGCCAGTAGTATGAAACCAAACGGGGAGCTGTTTTTT
TRBJ2-4,.,.,TRBV7-2,CASSLLTGPLRDIQYF,TGTGCCAGCAGCTTACTTACCGGGCCATTGAGGGACATTCAGTACTTC
TRBJ1-5,.,.,TRBV7-8,CASTPTRKGGSNQPQHF,TGTGCCAGCACCCCGACGCGAAAGGGCGGCAGCAATCAGCCCCAGCATTTT
TRBJ2-3,.,TRBD2,TRBV5-6,CASSHAGDSSTDTQYF,TGTGCCAGCAGCCACGCGGGGGACTCTAGCACAGATACGCAGTATTTT
TRBJ1-1,few,.,TRBV19,CASSPTPGTEAFF,TGTGCCAGTAGCCCAACTCCTGGGACTGAAGCTTTCTTT
TRBJ1-1,.,.,TRBV15,CATSSFRGLRFEAFF,TGTGCCACCAGCAGTTTCAGGGGACTCAGATTTGAAGCTTTCTTT
TRBJ1-2,.,.,TRBV5-4,CASSLNKGKGSGGYTF,TGTGCCAGCAGCTTGAACAAAGGAAAGGGGTCGGGCGGCTACACCTTC
TRBJ1-5,few,.,TRBV5-6,CASSPGLGRSQPQHF,TGTGCCAGCAGCCCGGGTCTGGGAAGGAGTCAGCCCCAGCATTTT
TRBJ2-1,.,.,TRBV27,CASRLGNAEQFF,TGTGCCAGCCGCCTTGGAAACGCTGAGCAGTTCTTC
TRBJ1-1,.,.,TRBV4-3,CASSQDSILTEAFF,TGCGCCAGCAGCCAAGACAGCATTCTAACTGAAGCTTTCTTT
TRBJ2-7,.,.,TRBV7-2,CASSNPPDGYEQYF,TGTGCCAGCAGCAACCCCCCCGATGGGTACGAGCAGTACTTC
TRBJ2-7,.,TRBD1,TRBV13,CASSQGQGLIAYEQYF,TGTGCCAGCAGCCAAGGACAGGGCCTAATTGCCTACGAGCAGTACTTC
TRBJ2-1,few,.,TRBV29-1,CSALWDSQFF,TGCAGCGCCCTGTGGGATTCGCAGTTCTTC
TRBJ1-5,.,.,TRBV4-3,CASSQVYGGHQPQHF,TGCGCCAGCAGCCAGGTTTATGGGGGTCATCAGCCCCAGCATTTT
TRBJ2-3,.,.,TRBV11-1,CASSLTEALGDTQYF,TGTGCCAGCAGCCTGACTGAAGCCCTTGGGGATACGCAGTATTTT
TRBJ2-2,few,.,TRBV19,CASSIDLDQANTGELFF,TGTGCCAGTAGTATAGATCTGGACCAGGCGAACACCGGGGAGCTGTTTTTT
TRBJ2-5,few,.,TRBV4-3,CASSQDADLQETQYF,TGCGCCAGCAGCCAAGATGCAGACTTACAAGAGACCCAGTACTTC
TRBJ2-7,.,TRBD1,TRBV2,CATTSTGMHEQYF,TGTGCCACCACGTCGACAGGGATGCACGAGCAGTACTTC
TRBJ1-3,.,.,TRBV30,CAWSVHGPEGGNTIYF,TGTGCCTGGAGTGTACATGGGCCAGAGGGTGGAAACACCATATATTTT
TRBJ2-3,.,.,TRBV27,CASSSSAIVYTQYF,.
TRBJ1-1,.,TRBD1,TRBV13,CASSPRGGGQGPSF,TGTGCCAGCAGCCCTAGAGGGGGCGGACAGGGCCCATCTTTC
TRBJ2-1,.,.,TRBV4-3,CASSQDLRLYNEQFF,TGCGCCAGCAGCCAAGATCTCAGGTTGTACAATGAGCAGTTCTTC
TRBJ1-2,.,TRBD1,TRBV6-5,CASRQRTGGGYTF,TGTGCCAGCAGACAGAGGACAGGGGGTGGCTACACCTTC